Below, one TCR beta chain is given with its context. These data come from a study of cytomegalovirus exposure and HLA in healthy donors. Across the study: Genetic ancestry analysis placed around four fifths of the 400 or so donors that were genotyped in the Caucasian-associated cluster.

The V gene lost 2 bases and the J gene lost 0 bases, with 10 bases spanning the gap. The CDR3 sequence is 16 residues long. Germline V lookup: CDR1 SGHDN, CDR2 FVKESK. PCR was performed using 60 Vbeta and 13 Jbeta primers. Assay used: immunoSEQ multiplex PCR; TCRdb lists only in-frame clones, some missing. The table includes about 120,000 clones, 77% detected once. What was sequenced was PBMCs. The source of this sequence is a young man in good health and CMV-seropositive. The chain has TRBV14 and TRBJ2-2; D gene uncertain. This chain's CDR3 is CASSQRNRPNTGELFF. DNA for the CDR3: TGTGCCAGCAGCCAAAGGAACAGACCGAACACCGGGGAGCTGTTTTTT.